The subject of this entry is one TCR beta chain. The source of the sample is a study of T cell responses to AZD1222 COVID-19 vaccine. V lost 0 bases, J lost 2 bases, and 14 bases lay in between. CDR1 MNHEY and CDR2 SVGAGI come from the germline V gene. The CDR3 loop spans 16 amino acids. Assay: immunoSEQ multiplex PCR; the TCRdb copy retains only in-frame clones and omits some. The sample comprises approximately 160,000 clones, 87% of which are singletons, and approximately 2.5% rests with the top ten. The sequencing used peripheral blood, collected on day 0 of AZD1222 vaccination. The receptor was isolated from an adult in good health. The J gene is TRBJ2-7, the V gene TRBV6-5; tentative D call: TRBD2 (5 bases). In DNA, the CDR3 is TGTGCCAGCAGTTACTCGATCGGGGATCTCGCCTACGAGCAGTACTTC. Translation gives CASSYSIGDLAYEQYF.